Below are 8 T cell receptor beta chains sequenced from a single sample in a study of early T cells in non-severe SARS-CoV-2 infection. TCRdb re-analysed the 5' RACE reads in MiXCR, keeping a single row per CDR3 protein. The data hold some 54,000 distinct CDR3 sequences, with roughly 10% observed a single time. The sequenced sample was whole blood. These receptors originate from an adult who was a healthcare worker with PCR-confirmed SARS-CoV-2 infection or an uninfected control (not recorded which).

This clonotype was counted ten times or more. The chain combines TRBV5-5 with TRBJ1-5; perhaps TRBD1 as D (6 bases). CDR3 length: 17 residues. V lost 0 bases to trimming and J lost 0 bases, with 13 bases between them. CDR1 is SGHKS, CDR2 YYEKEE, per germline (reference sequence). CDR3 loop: CASSLEHPRGSNQPQHF. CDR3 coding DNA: TGTGCCAGCAGCTTGGAACACCCCAGGGGTAGCAATCAGCCCCAGCATTTT.

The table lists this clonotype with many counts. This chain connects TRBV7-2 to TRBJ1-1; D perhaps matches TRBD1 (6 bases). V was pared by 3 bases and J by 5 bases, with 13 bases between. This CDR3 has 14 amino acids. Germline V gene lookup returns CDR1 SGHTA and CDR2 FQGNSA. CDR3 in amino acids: CASSFIQGGTEAFF. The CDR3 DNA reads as TGTGCCAGCAGCTTTATACAGGGTGGGACTGAAGCTTTCTTT.

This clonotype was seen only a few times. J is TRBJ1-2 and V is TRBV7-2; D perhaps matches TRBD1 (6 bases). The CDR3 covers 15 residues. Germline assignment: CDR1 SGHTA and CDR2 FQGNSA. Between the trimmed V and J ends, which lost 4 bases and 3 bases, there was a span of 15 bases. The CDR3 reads CASSYVGQTYYGYTF. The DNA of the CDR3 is TGTGCCAGCAGCTACGTCGGACAGACATACTATGGCTACACCTTC. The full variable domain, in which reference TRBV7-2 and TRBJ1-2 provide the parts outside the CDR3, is GAGVSQSPSNKVTEKGKDVELRCDPISGHTALYWYRQSLGQGLEFLIYFQGNSAPDKSGLPSDRFSAERTGGSVSTLTIQRTQQEDSAVYLCASSYVGQTYYGYTFGSGTRLTVV.

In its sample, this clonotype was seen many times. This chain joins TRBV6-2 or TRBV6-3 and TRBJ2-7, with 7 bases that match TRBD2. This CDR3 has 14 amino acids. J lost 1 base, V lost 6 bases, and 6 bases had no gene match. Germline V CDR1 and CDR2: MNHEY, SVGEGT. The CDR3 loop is CASRKAGLSYEQYF. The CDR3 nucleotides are TGTGCCAGCAGAAAAGCGGGACTTTCCTACGAGCAGTACTTC.

CDR3 amino acids: CASSLARTSSSYNEQFF. CDR3 DNA: TGTGCCAGCAGCTTAGCGAGGACTTCCAGCTCCTACAATGAGCAGTTCTTC. The rearrangement uses TRBV7-2 and TRBJ2-1; maybe TRBD2 (5 bases). The CDR3 is made up of 17 amino acids. V lost 0 bases and J lost 0, with 12 bases in between. Germline lookup yields CDR1 SGHTA and CDR2 FQGNSA.

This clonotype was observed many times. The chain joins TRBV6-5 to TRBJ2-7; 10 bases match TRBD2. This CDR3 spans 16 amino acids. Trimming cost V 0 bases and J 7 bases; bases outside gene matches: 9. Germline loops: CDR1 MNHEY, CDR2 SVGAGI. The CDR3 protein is CASSYSPSGSLREQYF. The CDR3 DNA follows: TGTGCCAGCAGTTACTCGCCTAGCGGGAGTCTTAGGGAGCAGTACTTC.

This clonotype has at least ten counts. CDR3 nucleotide sequence: TGTGCCAGCAGCCAACTAGCGGGAGCGAGGACAGATACGCAGTATTTT. Its translation is CASSQLAGARTDTQYF. The V call is TRBV3-1, the J call TRBJ2-3, with TRBD2 identical over 10 bases. There are 16 residues in the CDR3. CDR1 and CDR2 from the germline V gene are LGHDT and YNNKEL (reference sequence). Unmatched junction bases numbered 5, after V lost 2 bases and J lost 3 bases.

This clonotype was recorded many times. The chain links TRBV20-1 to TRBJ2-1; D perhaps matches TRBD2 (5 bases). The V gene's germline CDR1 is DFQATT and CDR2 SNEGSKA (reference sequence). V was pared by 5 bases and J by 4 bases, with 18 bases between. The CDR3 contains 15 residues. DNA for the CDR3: TGCAGTGCTCCCAGAGGGAACGGAGCATACAATGAGCAGTTCTTC. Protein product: CSAPRGNGAYNEQFF.